Each of the 9 T cell receptor beta chains below was sequenced from the same sample in a study of early T cells in non-severe SARS-CoV-2 infection (dated by TCRdb to the early 2020s). Receptor libraries were prepared by 5' RACE. For sequencing, a NextSeq 500 was employed. TCRdb reprocessed the public reads (quality trimming at Q25 with fastp, clone calling with MiXCR) and kept in-frame beta chains. Records with the same CDR3 protein are collapsed into one entry carrying the most frequent genes and DNA. Counted in this sample were about 80,000 distinct CDR3 sequences; more than 4% of them appeared once. 7.3% of the sample lies in the top ten. Sample: whole blood, taken at baseline. All receptors derive from an adult who was a healthcare worker with PCR-confirmed SARS-CoV-2 infection or an uninfected control (not recorded which).

This clonotype was counted at least ten times. This chain links TRBV29-1 with TRBJ1-1; D may be TRBD1 (5 bases). The V gene's germline CDR1 is SQVTM and CDR2 ANQGSEA. V was cut by 7 bases and J by 6 bases, with 24 bases left in between. There are 15 residues in the CDR3. The CDR3 coding sequence is TGCAGCGGCCGGGCACCGGGCAGGGAGGCTTCTGAAGCTTTCTTT. It specifies CSGRAPGREASEAFF.

The CDR3 DNA sequence: TGTGCCAGCAGCTCACTAGACAGGACCTACGAGCAGTACTTC. Translating it yields CASSSLDRTYEQYF. V usage is TRBV7-9 and J usage is TRBJ2-7, with D maybe TRBD1 (6 bases). CDR3 size: 14 residues. The V and J ends lost 4 bases and 2 bases respectively, with 12 bases between them. The germline V gene encodes CDR1 SEHNR and CDR2 FQNEAQ (reference sequence).

The chain combines TRBV20-1 with TRBJ1-1; D gene uncertain. The V end was cut by 0 bases, the J end by 3 bases, with 17 bases between. Germline CDR1 is DFQATT and CDR2 is SNEGSKA (reference sequence). This CDR3 spans 16 amino acids. The CDR3, as DNA: TGCAGTGCTAGAGATAGCCGTAAAGTGAGCGACACTGAAGCTTTCTTT. Amino acid sequence: CSARDSRKVSDTEAFF.

This clonotype occurred a few times. Germline and junction disagree at one end, which may indicate a read error. The V and J genes are TRBV2 and TRBJ1-1; D unresolved. The CDR3 has 14 amino acids. Germline-derived CDR1 and CDR2 are SNHLY and FYNNEI. CDR3 DNA sequence: TGTGCCAGCAGGGAAGGCATACAGAACACTGAAGCTTTCTTT. This gives the protein CASREGIQNTEAFF.

This clonotype appeared a few times. The chain is built from TRBV19 and TRBJ1-5; D gene uncertain. Per the germline V gene, CDR1 is LNHDA and CDR2 is SQIVND (reference sequence). The CDR3 extends over 13 amino acids. The V end was cut by 7 bases, the J end by 1 base, with 8 bases between. Here the CDR3 DNA reads TGTGCCAGTAAAGACAACAGCAATCAGCCCCAGCATTTT. Translating it yields CASKDNSNQPQHF.

The table lists this clonotype with many counts. The chain recombines TRBV12-3 or TRBV12-4 with TRBJ2-3, with D perhaps TRBD2 (5 bases). The CDR3 extends over 14 amino acids. V was clipped by 6 bases and J by 4 bases, with 14 bases between them. The CDR3: CASSDLSVSDTQYF. The CDR3 region has the DNA TGTGCCAGCAGCGATCTTAGCGTATCAGATACGCAGTATTTT.

This clonotype was detected a few times. V and J are TRBV20-1 and TRBJ2-5; 9 bases map to TRBD1. The junction had 6 bases not matched to a gene; V was cut back by 8 bases and J by 2 bases. The CDR3 contains 13 residues. Germline V gene data show CDR1 as DFQATT and CDR2 as SNEGSKA (reference sequence). The CDR3 sequence is CSHLTGGQETQYF. The CDR3, as DNA: TGCAGTCACCTGACAGGGGGACAAGAGACCCAGTACTTC.

This clonotype appeared many times. The chain links TRBV25-1 to TRBJ2-7, with 7 positions matching TRBD1. The CDR3 runs to 14 residues. Germline lookup yields CDR1 MGHDK and CDR2 SYGVNS. V trimming: 5 bases; J trimming: 0 bases; junction bases outside the gene matches: 4. This CDR3 is CASSSGQVSYEQYF. The CDR3 nucleotides are TGTGCCAGCAGTTCCGGACAGGTCTCCTACGAGCAGTACTTC.

This chain uses TRBV19 with TRBJ1-5; D call uncertain. CDR1 is LNHDA, CDR2 SQIVND, per germline (reference sequence). This CDR3 is built from 17 residues. Trimming removed 0 bases at V and 2 bases at J, with 14 bases between. CDR3 nucleotides: TGTGCCAGTAGTATAGATCATACGGGTGTAGGCAATCAGCCCCAGCATTTT. Its translation: CASSIDHTGVGNQPQHF.